The clone carrying this T cell receptor (beta chain) was recorded at least ten times. The target antigen is unknown. The record originates from a study of CD8 T cells in ankylosing spondylitis. General study results and limits: Reports of some motif variants in reactive arthritis synovial fluid and blood predate this one. CD8+ disease-linked clones were present at relatively low frequencies in blood. A TCR beta motif made of about 8 highly homologous variants seemed typical of ankylosing spondylitis blood. It was reported that disease-linked clones were significantly enriched in matched ankylosing spondylitis synovial fluid.

The CDR3 consists of 16 residues. The J segment lost 6 bases and the V segment lost 2 bases, leaving 7 bases of the junction unmatched. Via MiXCR, TCRdb re-called the 5' RACE reads, giving one row per CDR3 protein. The sample carries 220,000 or so distinct CDR3 sequences, approximately 16% recorded once. This sequence originates from a male donor with ankylosing spondylitis. The sequencing input was blood, either unsorted or a sorted T cell fraction (not recorded which). J is TRBJ2-2 and V is TRBV12-3 or TRBV12-4; 9 bases fit TRBD2. The CDR3 reads CASSLTVAGVAGELFF. In nucleotides, the CDR3 is TGTGCCAGCAGTTTAACAGTAGCGGGAGTAGCCGGGGAGCTGTTTTTT.